This T cell receptor (beta chain) derives from a study of PD-L1 blockade in urothelial cancer. Clones were sequenced by immunoSEQ multiplex PCR, and TCRdb holds only the in-frame ones, with some missing. The repertoire has about 17,000 clones, about nine tenths of them found once; the top ten carry less than 6.5%. The CDR3 is 17 residues long. With 4 bases clipped from V and 3 bases from J, the junction kept 9 bases outside the gene matches. The germline V gene encodes CDR1 SGHNT and CDR2 YYREEE (reference sequence). V usage is TRBV5-4 and J usage is TRBJ2-6, with 8 bases fitting TRBD1. The sequenced sample was PBMCs, obtained around atezolizumab (anti-PD-L1) treatment. This TCR came from a man aged 50 or older with urothelial cancer. In DNA, the CDR3 is TGTGCCAGCAGCCCGACGAAGACAGGGGTTGGGGCCAACGTCCTGACTTTC. It yields the protein CASSPTKTGVGANVLTF.